This T cell receptor beta chain was profiled in a study of spatial heterogeneity in lung cancer. Whole-study findings and limits: One measure, the expanded intratumoral alpha and beta TCR count, tracked tumor mutation counts.

Each CDR3 protein is one row after TCRdb ran MiXCR on the 5' RACE reads. The sample includes 3,500 to 5,000 distinct CDR3 sequences, approximately 40% of them seen just once. Trimming took 3 bases from V and 11 from J, leaving 12 bases between them. Germline CDR1 and CDR2: MNHEY and SVGEGT. The CDR3 extends over 12 amino acids. Noted time point: sample taken at primary tumor resection. By its share, this clonotype is medium-sized (0.01 to 0.1%). What it binds is not known. This sequence joins TRBV6-2 or TRBV6-3 and TRBJ2-3; D might be TRBD1 (5 bases). This sequence was found in a male donor with early-stage non-small cell lung cancer. Here the sequenced sample was lung tumor tissue, taken at surgery. The CDR3 DNA reads as TGTGCCAGCAGTTATGGGGCAACTTGGCAGTATTTT. It encodes CASSYGATWQYF.